This is a list of T cell receptor beta chains from one sample in a study of regulatory T cells in long-lasting Graves disease. TCRdb re-analysed the multiplex PCR reads in MiXCR, keeping a single row per CDR3 protein. This sample carries 200,000 to 250,000 distinct CDR3 sequences, 20% of them seen once, and the ten largest clones take around 14%. Sequenced here: peripheral blood mononuclear cells (PBMCs), sampled at new diagnosis, from a patient treated with antithyroid drugs. These receptors came from a female donor with Graves disease. Each CDR3 is given with its conserved first and last residue. The D gene is left open where the match is weak. Size tells how often a clone was seen (once, few, many) or the class of an expanded clone, and some rows leave it out.

V gene	J gene	D gene	clone size	CDR3 DNA	CDR3 protein
TRBV5-1	TRBJ2-1	.	many	TGCGCCAGCAGCAGTAGTGTGTCCGGTTACAATGAGCAGTTCTTC	CASSSSVSGYNEQFF
TRBV2	TRBJ2-5	TRBD1	.	TGTGCCAGCAGGGGGACAGGGGCTGGCGAGACCCAGTACTTC	CASRGTGAGETQYF
TRBV4-1	TRBJ2-1	TRBD1	few	TGCGCCAGCAGCCAAACCGGGACAGGGGGTACCAATGAGCAGTTCTTC	CASSQTGTGGTNEQFF
TRBV28	TRBJ2-5	TRBD2	many	TGTGCCAGCACGTCTTCAGCGGGGTCCGACCGGGAGACCCAGTACTTC	CASTSSAGSDRETQYF
TRBV19	TRBJ2-1	.	few	TGTGCCAGTAGTGTAACCGGGACCCCCAACAATGAGCAGTTCTTC	CASSVTGTPNNEQFF
TRBV15	TRBJ2-6	TRBD1	many	TGTGCCACCAGCATGCCGGGACAGGGATCCGGGGCCAACGTCCTGACTTTC	CATSMPGQGSGANVLTF
TRBV11-3	TRBJ1-4	TRBD1	many	TGTGCCAGCAGTCAGACCGGGACAGGTGCTGAAAAACTGTTTTTT	CASSQTGTGAEKLFF
TRBV20-1	TRBJ2-5	TRBD2	few	TGCAGTGCTGTTAGCGGGGGGGCCGGTGAGCAGTACTTC	CSAVSGGAGEQYF
TRBV6-5	TRBJ1-4	.	many	TGTGCCAGCAGTTACTCTTCTGTTAACGCGGGACTGATTTTT	CASSYSSVNAGLIF
TRBV5-8	TRBJ1-1	.	many	TGTGCCAGCAGCTCCGGGACGGGCACTGAAGCTTTCTTT	CASSSGTGTEAFF
TRBV5-1	TRBJ2-7	.	many	TGCGCCAGCAGCTCTGATCCGAGGGACACCGGTACGGACGAGCAGTACTTC	CASSSDPRDTGTDEQYF
TRBV7-2	TRBJ2-7	.	.	TGTGCCGGCGGCTTAGCCCTCCTGGGGTACGAGCAGTACTTC	CAGGLALLGYEQYF
TRBV2	TRBJ2-5	TRBD1	many	TGTGCCAGCAAAGGGACAGGGATGGTGAAAGAGACCCAGTACTTC	CASKGTGMVKETQYF
TRBV20-1	TRBJ2-1	.	many	TGCAGTGCCCTCCCGGGGACCGGCGATGAGCAGTTCTTC	CSALPGTGDEQFF
TRBV5-6	TRBJ1-5	.	few	TGTGCCAGCAGCTTTAAAGGGGCTCAGCCCCAGCATTTT	CASSFKGAQPQHF
TRBV7-9	TRBJ2-1	TRBD1	many	TGTGCCAGCAGCCCCTCCCCAGGGACAGGGAATCTCAATGAGCAGTTCTTC	CASSPSPGTGNLNEQFF
TRBV6-2/TRBV6-3	TRBJ2-2	TRBD2	.	TGTGCCAGCAGTTCCTCCGAGCTGCTAGCGGGAAAGGGAACCGGGGAGCTGTTTTTT	CASSSSELLAGKGTGELFF
TRBV11-2	TRBJ2-2	TRBD1	many	TGTGCCAGCAGCGACGCCGAGGGACAGGGGGCCCGGGAGCTGTTTTTT	CASSDAEGQGARELFF
TRBV18	TRBJ2-1	TRBD2	many	TGTGCCAGCTCACCCGTCCCGGGACTAGGCAATGAGCAGTTCTTC	CASSPVPGLGNEQFF
TRBV20-1	TRBJ1-5	.	many	TGCAGTGCTAGAGAACCGGGTGCCTCGCAGCCCCAGCATTTT	CSAREPGASQPQHF
TRBV12-3/TRBV12-4	TRBJ2-3	TRBD2	.	TGTGCCAGCAGGTCCCGACTAGCGGGCAGCACAGATACGCAGTATTTT	CASRSRLAGSTDTQYF
TRBV24-1	TRBJ1-1	.	many	TGTGCCACCAGTGAACCGAACACTGAAGCTTTCTTT	CATSEPNTEAFF
TRBV4-1	TRBJ2-2	TRBD2	many	TGCGCCAGCGAAGAGGAGCGGGGGGGTCACACCGGGGAGCTGTTTTTT	CASEEERGGHTGELFF
TRBV20-1	TRBJ2-5	TRBD2	many	TGCAGTGCTAATCTAGCGGGAGTGGGGGAGACCCAGTACTTC	CSANLAGVGETQYF
TRBV10-3	TRBJ2-3	.	.	TGTGCCATCGGGGCCGGACACACAGATACGCAGTATTTT	CAIGAGHTDTQYF
TRBV12-3/TRBV12-4	TRBJ1-2	TRBD1	many	TGTGCCAGCAGTCTAACCCGACAGGGGTTGAATGGCTACACCTTC	CASSLTRQGLNGYTF
TRBV20-1	TRBJ2-3	TRBD2	many	TGCAGTGCTTCCCCCCCTCTCCTAGCGGGGGGGACCACAGATACGCAGTATTTT	CSASPPLLAGGTTDTQYF
TRBV20-1	TRBJ1-4	.	many	TGCAGTGCTAGAGATCCGCAGGGAGACGAAAAACTGTTTTTT	CSARDPQGDEKLFF
TRBV27	TRBJ2-2	TRBD2	few	TGTGCCAGCAGTATATACGGTTACGGGCGGGAGCTTAACACCGGGGAGCTGTTTTTT	CASSIYGYGRELNTGELFF
TRBV19	TRBJ1-3	.	few	TGTGCCAGTAGTATTTTCGCGGGGGGCTCTGGAAACACCATATATTTT	CASSIFAGGSGNTIYF
TRBV11-3	TRBJ2-3	TRBD2	many	TGTGCCAGCAGCCCCGCGGGGGGACTCACAGATACGCAGTATTTT	CASSPAGGLTDTQYF
TRBV28	TRBJ2-1	TRBD2	.	TGTGCCAGCAGTCCGGGACTAGTTTTACTGCGGGGAATGAATGAGCAGTTCTTC	CASSPGLVLLRGMNEQFF
TRBV11-1	TRBJ1-5	TRBD1	many	TGTGCCAGCAGCATGGACAGGAACTATCAGCCCCAGCATTTT	CASSMDRNYQPQHF
TRBV2	TRBJ2-3	.	many	TGTGCCAGCGGGACACAGGGACGTCCAGATACGCAGTATTTT	CASGTQGRPDTQYF
TRBV10-3	TRBJ2-2	TRBD1	.	TGTGCCATCAGTGAAAGGGACAGGGGGCGCAGTACCGGGGAGCTGTTTTTT	CAISERDRGRSTGELFF
TRBV12-3/TRBV12-4	TRBJ2-7	.	many	TGTGCCAGCAGTTCGCTACGGGAGCGGGCCTACGAGCAGTACTTC	CASSSLRERAYEQYF
TRBV4-1	TRBJ1-5	.	few	TGCGCCAGCAGCCAGGTCAAGGGGGAAAGTGGGTTTCAGCCCCAGCATTTT	CASSQVKGESGFQPQHF
TRBV12-3/TRBV12-4	TRBJ2-7	TRBD1	many	TGTGCCAGCGGCTCACAGGGACAGGCTTCCTACGAGCAGTACTTC	CASGSQGQASYEQYF
TRBV6-1	TRBJ2-3	.	many	TGTGCCAGCAGTGATTGGCGCGGGACAGATACGCAGTATTTT	CASSDWRGTDTQYF
TRBV24-1	TRBJ2-2	.	many	TGTGCCACCAGTGATTGGTCAAACACCGGGGAGCTGTTTTTT	CATSDWSNTGELFF
TRBV3-1	TRBJ2-2	TRBD1	many	TGTGCCAGCAGGGAGGACAGGGAATCCGGGGAGCTGTTTTTT	CASREDRESGELFF
TRBV20-1	TRBJ2-1	TRBD2	many	TGCAGTGCTAGGGTAGCGGGTCGGCGTGGGAATGAGCAGTTCTTC	CSARVAGRRGNEQFF
TRBV19	TRBJ2-7	TRBD1	.	TGTGCCAGTACCGGGACAGGGTTCTACGAGCAGTACTTC	CASTGTGFYEQYF
TRBV6-1	TRBJ2-7	.	.	TGTGCCAGGTCCGGGGCAAGCTCCTACGAGCAGTACTTC	CARSGASSYEQYF
TRBV6-1	TRBJ2-7	TRBD1	.	TGTGCCAGCAGTCCCTTGGCAGGGGGCTTCCACGAGCAGTACTTC	CASSPLAGGFHEQYF
TRBV28	TRBJ1-3	.	few	TGTGCCAGCAGAAGACCAGGGTTGGCTGGAAACACCATATATTTT	CASRRPGLAGNTIYF
TRBV7-8	TRBJ2-3	.	.	TGTGCCAGCAGGCAGGATAACACAGATACGCAGTATTTT	CASRQDNTDTQYF
TRBV11-2	TRBJ2-1	TRBD2	many	TGTGCCAGCAGCGATAGCGGGGGCCCCGGGAATGAGCAGTTCTTC	CASSDSGGPGNEQFF
TRBV20-1	TRBJ2-1	.	many	TGCAGTGCTAGAGATGAACGGGCCTCCGTGAATGAGCAGTTCTTC	CSARDERASVNEQFF
TRBV30	TRBJ1-2	TRBD1	many	TGTGCCTGGACACCGGACAGGGTAACTTATGGCTACACCTTC	CAWTPDRVTYGYTF